This TCR beta chain stems from a study of shared clonotypes between healthy human individuals. Concerning this clone itself: The identical CDR3 is also encoded by other nucleotide sequences in the sample.

Terminally differentiated effector memory CD45RA+ cells were left out of the naive CD8 fraction, which was CD45RO-negative and positively selected for CCR7. V dropped 1 base and J dropped 4 bases, with 8 bases sitting between them. The CDR3 is made up of 13 amino acids. The germline V gene has CDR1 SGHVS and CDR2 FQNEAQ. It was across several immunoSEQ plates that each subset's genomic DNA was evenly split. Authors' analysis steps: Quality scores were absent from the junction-only immunoSEQ sequences, so filtering differed. The assay was immunoSEQ multiplex PCR, and TCRdb's table has in-frame clones only and misses some. D and trimming come from the DNA, and the V and J calls and clone size come from that table. The sample lists some 1,900,000 clones; over 85% were seen once.

This chain uses TRBV7-8 with TRBJ2-7; maybe TRBD2 (6 bases). Source material: naive CD8+ T cells sorted from blood. This receptor was obtained from a man aged 18 to 35 in good health. In DNA, the CDR3 is TGTGCCAGCAGCTTAGGGGGGGTGTACGAGCAGTACTTC. It is translated as CASSLGGVYEQYF.